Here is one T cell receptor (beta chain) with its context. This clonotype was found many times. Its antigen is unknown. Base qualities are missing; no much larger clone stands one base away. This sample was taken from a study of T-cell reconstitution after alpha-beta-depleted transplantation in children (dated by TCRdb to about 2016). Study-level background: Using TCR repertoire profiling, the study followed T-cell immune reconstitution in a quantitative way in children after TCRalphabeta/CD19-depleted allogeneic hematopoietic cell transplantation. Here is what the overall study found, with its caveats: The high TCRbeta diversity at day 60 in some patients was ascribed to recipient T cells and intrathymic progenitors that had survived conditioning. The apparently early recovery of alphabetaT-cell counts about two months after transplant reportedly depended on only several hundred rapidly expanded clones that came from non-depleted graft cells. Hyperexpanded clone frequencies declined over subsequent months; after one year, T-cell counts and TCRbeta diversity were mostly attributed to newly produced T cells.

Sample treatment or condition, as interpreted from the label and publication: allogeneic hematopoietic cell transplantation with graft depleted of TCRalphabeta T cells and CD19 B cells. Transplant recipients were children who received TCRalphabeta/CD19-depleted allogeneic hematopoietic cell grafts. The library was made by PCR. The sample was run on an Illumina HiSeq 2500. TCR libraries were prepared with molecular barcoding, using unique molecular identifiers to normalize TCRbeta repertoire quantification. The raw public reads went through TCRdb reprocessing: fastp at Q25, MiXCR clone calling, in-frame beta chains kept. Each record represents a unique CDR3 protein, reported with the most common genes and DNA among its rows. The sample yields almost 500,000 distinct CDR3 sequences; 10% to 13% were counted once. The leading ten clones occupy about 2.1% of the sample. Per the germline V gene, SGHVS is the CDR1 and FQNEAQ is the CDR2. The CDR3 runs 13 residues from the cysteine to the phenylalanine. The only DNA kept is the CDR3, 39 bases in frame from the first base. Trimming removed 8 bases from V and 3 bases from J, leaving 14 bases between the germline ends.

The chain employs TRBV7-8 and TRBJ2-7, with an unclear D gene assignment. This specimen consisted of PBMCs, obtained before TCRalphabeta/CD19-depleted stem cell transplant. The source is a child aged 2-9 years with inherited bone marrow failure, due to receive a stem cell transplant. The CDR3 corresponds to CASALVPGYEQYF. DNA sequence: TGTGCCAGCGCCCTCGTCCCAGGCTACGAGCAGTACTTC.